This is a list of T cell receptor beta chains from one sample in a study of cytomegalovirus exposure and HLA in healthy donors. Data came from immunoSEQ multiplex PCR; TCRdb stores just in-frame clones and leaves some out. This table has 100,000 to 150,000 clones, about 76% appearing once. Sequencing was done on a sample of PBMCs. The receptors were sampled from a man between 60 and 75 years old in good health and CMV-seropositive. The conserved cysteine and the conserved F or W are not part of the CDR3 here. Clone size is not always given. Where it is, it says once, few, many or a class for expanded clones.

V | length | size | CDR3
TRBV7-9 | 14 | - | ASSLGEWTVNTEAF
TRBV11-2 | 13 | once | ASSFSTGAGNTIY
TRBV11-2 | 14 | - | ASSPDVRVWSDTQY
TRBV2 | 13 | few | ASSPFGSGGGELF
TRBV25-1 | 14 | - | ASSEGGYGYNSPLH
TRBV28 | 11 | - | ASKRDRAGELF
TRBV7-9 | 14 | - | ASSFTGQGHVQPQH
TRBV28 | 13 | once | ASSFLSGKTYEQY
TRBV11-2 | 13 | - | ASSLSGGVGNIQY
TRBV18 | 12 | - | ASSPPSTNEKLF
TRBV18 | 14 | - | ASSPPGLSGISPLH
TRBV2 | 13 | few | ASSVGRGAKNIQY
TRBV2 | 9 | - | ASSLNEKLF
TRBV5-5 | 13 | few | ASSLSTAQGYGYT
TRBV7-3 | 11 | - | ASSPNGNTEAF
TRBV6-1 | 12 | few | ASLSGGTGVGYT
TRBV9 | 13 | - | ASSTLSTGPYEQY
TRBV11-2 | 12 | - | ASCKGQGVNEQF
TRBV18 | 17 | - | ASSPPSFAGRPGYNEQF
TRBV29-1 | 11 | - | SVSGGWDTEAF
TRBV9 | 14 | - | ASSHNKGGMSGELF
TRBV7-3 | 13 | medium-sized | ASSVGQGMNTEAF
TRBV30 | 11 | - | AWSKEGRGGYT
TRBV5-1 | 13 | - | ASREGQGAGTEAF
TRBV6-1 | 11 | - | ASSDGARQPQH
TRBV2 | 11 | - | ASKFQGGTEAF
TRBV27 | 12 | few | ASSNGQEVGKLF
TRBV11-1 | 12 | few | ASSPETGYNEQF
TRBV29-1 | 14 | - | SVEGDRGSTNEKLF
TRBV5-1 | 12 | - | ASSRGQGANEQY
TRBV6-5 | 12 | - | ASQLAGGSYEQY
TRBV7-3 | 11 | - | ASSEQPNTEAF
TRBV27 | 13 | - | ASSPTSGGVETQY
TRBV19 | 14 | once | ASSIPGQGTGNTIY
TRBV10-3 | 12 | - | AISAGSSYNEQF
TRBV6-6 | 12 | - | ASSHDREFYEQY
TRBV6-1 | 12 | - | ASWGLSNTGELF
TRBV7-2 | 13 | - | ASSKAGPAYNEQF
TRBV7-9 | 12 | - | ASSFGTGYEKLF
TRBV5-4 | 14 | - | ASSPPSGGADNEQF
TRBV5-5 | 16 | - | ASSLAWTGNSGANVLT
TRBV11-2 | 13 | - | ASSLGTSGNYEQY
TRBV4-1 | 14 | - | ASSQEARQDYSPLH
TRBV5-1 | 13 | - | ASSLGLAGVYEQY
TRBV7-2 | 12 | - | ASSGQGSEYGYT